Below, one T cell receptor beta chain is given with its context. This sample was included in a study of CXCR3-negative and CXCR3-positive naive CD8 T cells. Via 5' RACE with UMI labels, TRB cDNA libraries were prepared. Reanalyzing the 5' RACE reads, TCRdb keeps one entry per CDR3 protein, without DNA. The sample includes 100,000 or so distinct CDR3 sequences. The CDR3 contains 14 residues. Germline CDR1 is SSHAT and CDR2 is FNYEAQ (reference sequence). The material sequenced was naive CXCR3- CD8+ T cells from blood. Noted subset: CD45RO-CCR7+CD27+CD95- naive CD8+ T cells lacking CXCR3 (TNR3-). The chain links TRBV7-7 to TRBJ2-5. The clonotype comes from a human donor in good health. Some clones in this sample may be carry-over from other donors' samples. The CDR3 region is CASSSQDNQETQYF.